This T cell receptor (beta chain) was retrieved from a study of OX40 agonist ivuxolimab in advanced cancers. At the level of the study: Patient treatment consisted of intravenous ivuxolimab administration every 2 weeks at 0.01 to 10 mg/kg. Age averaged around 58 years (range about 20 to 80), and 82.7% were male. Findings of the study overall: Researchers did not determine the expanded peripheral T cells' antigen specificity. CD4+ and CD8+ blood T cells expanded clonally by week 6 at 0.1 to 3.0 mg/kg.

Turning to this clone: Its antigen is unidentified.

Sequencing used immunoSEQ multiplex PCR; TCRdb keeps in-frame clones, though not all of them. The sample holds 50,000 or so clones, roughly nine tenths seen once. The CDR3 is 13 amino acids. V was pared by 6 bases and J by 7 bases, with 6 bases of the junction left unmatched. Germline CDR1 reads MNHEY; CDR2 reads SMNVEV (reference sequence). The receptor's source is an adult with an advanced solid tumor such as melanoma, head and neck, liver or kidney cancer. The rearrangement uses TRBV27 and TRBJ2-4; 7 bases match TRBD1. The sequenced sample was CD4+ or CD8+ T cells sorted from blood, obtained in a trial of the OX40 agonist ivuxolimab. Here the CDR3 DNA reads TGTGCCAGCAGGCCCAGGGGGTGGAACATTCAGTACTTC. Translating gives CASRPRGWNIQYF.